This TCR beta chain is drawn from a study of T cell repertoires in cytomegalovirus infection (dated by TCRdb to about 2019). Turning to the overall study: Recently identified HLA-C-restricted CMV epitopes, whose presentation resists viral immunomodulation, were targeted by peptide stimulations together with well-studied HLA-B-restricted epitopes. Donor HLA type was relevant to the analysis, because carriage of CMV infection together with the matching HLA type was indicated by public TCR beta signatures.

In light of the paper, this sample's treatment or condition label describes: in vitro stimulation with specific CMV peptide epitopes to enrich CMV-specific T cells. The CDR3 covers 12 residues, taking in both the cysteine and the phenylalanine. The sequence is cut down to CDR3 DNA, 36 bases in frame from base 1. CDR1 SQVTM and CDR2 ANQGSEA are derived from the germline V gene. V lost 6 bases and J lost 3 bases; the stretch between them is 12 bases long. Sequencing took place on an Illumina HiSeq 1500. The public reads were quality trimmed at Q25 with fastp and then assembled into clones with MiXCR by TCRdb, keeping productive beta chains. Every entry covers one CDR3 protein and lists the most common genes and DNA from its rows. The sample includes about 570,000 distinct CDR3 sequences, with over 35% observed a single time. Around 48% of the sample is taken by the ten largest. About this clonotype: The antigen it recognizes is unknown. No much larger clone is present one base from it, and per-base qualities are unavailable.

Findings and caveats that apply to the study as a whole: The ex vivo response was dominated by HLA-C-restricted CMV-specific TCR beta clonotypes, which also provided the single most frequent clonotype in two of eight donors. Cumulative frequency of public TCR beta family members discriminated carriers of CMV infection plus the relevant HLA type in this cohort and an independent approximately 350-donor cohort.

The receptor was derived from a human donor in good health (CMV status not recorded). Some clones in this sample may be carry-over from other donors' samples. The starting material was cultured PBMCs, obtained from culture after CMV antigen stimulation. Here the chain combines TRBV29-1 and TRBJ2-7; the D gene lacks a confident call. The CDR3 reads as follows: CSVIGPGYEQYF. The DNA sequence is given as TGCAGCGTAATCGGGCCGGGCTACGAGCAGTACTTC.